These 30 T cell receptor beta chains were sequenced from one sample in a study of T-cell reconstitution after alpha-beta-depleted transplantation in children. Preparing the TCRbeta library involved the use of unique molecular identifiers. MiXCR, applied by TCRdb to the PCR reads, yields one record per CDR3 protein. The sample consists of around 80,000 distinct CDR3 sequences, over 15% of them appearing once. The input for sequencing was PBMCs, mostly from graft donor cells, taken 360 days after TCRalphabeta/CD19-depleted stem cell transplant. The origin of the receptors is a male patient between 2 and 10 years old who had a stem cell transplant for acute lymphoblastic leukemia, so the T cells may come from the graft donor.

The chain carries TRBV20-1 and TRBJ2-5; D is perhaps TRBD2 (5 bases). Trimming left V 5 bases short and J 5 bases short, with 15 bases between. Per germline, CDR1 DFQATT and CDR2 SNEGSKA (reference sequence). The CDR3 is 13 residues long. The CDR3 loop is CSALELRRETQYF. DNA for the CDR3: TGCAGTGCTCTAGAACTAAGGAGGGAGACCCAGTACTTC.

V gene TRBV6-5 combines with J gene TRBJ2-3, with TRBD2 matching over 8 bases. J was trimmed by 3 bases and V by 2 bases; bases with no gene match: 13. Germline CDR1 MNHEY, CDR2 SVGAGI. This CDR3 is 18 amino acids long. The CDR3 region has the DNA TGTGCCAGCAGTTACCACGGGACTAGAAAGGTGACTACAGATACGCAGTATTTT. Translated, it gives CASSYHGTRKVTTDTQYF.

In its sample, this clonotype was seen a few times. The chain combines TRBV7-9 with TRBJ2-5, with D perhaps being TRBD1 or TRBD2 (6 bases each). In germline, CDR1 is SEHNR, CDR2 FQNEAQ (reference sequence). Trimming removed 8 bases at V and 0 bases at J, with 19 bases between. The CDR3 covers 16 residues. CDR3 coding DNA: TGTGCCAGCTACCGGGGGCCTGGAAGGTACCAAGAGACCCAGTACTTC. Its translation is CASYRGPGRYQETQYF.

This chain joins TRBV6-1 and TRBJ2-7; TRBD1 aligns across 8 bases. V lost 7 bases, J lost 6 bases, and 17 bases stayed unmatched. This CDR3 spans 16 amino acids. The V gene's germline CDR1 is MNHNS and CDR2 SASEGT. CDR3 bases: TGTGCCAGCAACTCTGCGGACAGGGACCCATTTTCCGAGCAGTACTTC. Its protein is CASNSADRDPFSEQYF.

The V and J genes are TRBV20-1 and TRBJ2-7, with D unresolved. The CDR3 spans 11 residues. Trimming cost V 1 base and J 3 bases, with 4 bases left between them. In germline, CDR1 is DFQATT, CDR2 SNEGSKA (reference sequence). DNA of the CDR3: TGCAGTGCTAGAGCATTCTACGAGCAGTACTTC. Translating it yields CSARAFYEQYF.

This sequence joins TRBV28 and TRBJ2-7, with a tentative D call TRBD2 (6 bases). V was trimmed by 4 bases and J by 7 bases, leaving 17 bases between them. CDR1 and CDR2 from the germline V gene are MDHEN and SYDVKM. The CDR3 has 14 amino acids. The CDR3 nucleotides read TGTGCCAGCAGTTCCCCGGGAGCATACGGGGAGCAGTACTTC. It is translated as CASSSPGAYGEQYF.

This clonotype was recorded many times. The J gene is TRBJ2-7, the V gene TRBV20-1; 8 nucleotides agree with TRBD1. Germline CDR1 and CDR2: DFQATT and SNEGSKA (reference sequence). Germline trimming cut 4 bases from V and 1 base from J; bases unmatched to any gene: 6. The CDR3 consists of 14 residues. The CDR3 loop reads CSATRQGRSYEQYF. CDR3 DNA: TGCAGTGCTACACGACAGGGGAGGTCCTACGAGCAGTACTTC.

This clonotype showed up just a few times. The chain has TRBV7-9 and TRBJ1-2; 7 bases match TRBD1. V was pared by 2 bases and J by 0 bases, with 9 bases of the junction left unmatched. Germline V gives CDR1 SEHNR, CDR2 FQNEAQ (reference sequence). The CDR3 length is 17 residues. The CDR3 region is CASSLPRPGQSNYGYTF. DNA for the CDR3: TGTGCCAGCAGCTTACCCCGTCCGGGACAGTCTAACTATGGCTACACCTTC. The full variable domain, with the rest looked up from reference TRBV7-9 and TRBJ1-2, is DTGVSQNPRHKITKRGQNVTFRCDPISEHNRLYWYRQTLGQGPEFLTYFQNEAQLEKSRLLSDRFSAERPKGSFSTLEIQRTEQGDSAMYLCASSLPRPGQSNYGYTFGSGTRLTVV.

The rearrangement uses TRBV12-3 or TRBV12-4 and TRBJ2-3, with D unresolved. The CDR3 extends over 11 amino acids. Deletions cut 6 bases from V and 7 bases from J, with 8 bases between. The CDR3 DNA follows: TGTGCCAGCAGCCTTCCTCATACGCAGTATTTT. Translated, it gives CASSLPHTQYF.

This clonotype was seen more than once but under ten times. This chain joins TRBV10-2 and TRBJ2-4; D unresolved. V gave up 5 bases and J gave up 0 bases, with 8 bases separating them. CDR3 length: 14 residues. Germline lookup yields CDR1 WSHSY and CDR2 SAAADI. The CDR3 DNA reads TGCGCCAGCAGTCTTGGAATAGCCAAAAACATTCAGTACTTC. Translated: CASSLGIAKNIQYF.

The V and J genes are TRBV10-3 and TRBJ2-1; 9 bases map to TRBD2. From germline, CDR1 is ENHRY and CDR2 SYGVKD. Trimming took 5 bases from V and 0 from J; bases not matched to a gene: 11. The CDR3 totals 18 residues. This CDR3 is CAISSPLREGPSYNEQFF. The CDR3 DNA reads TGTGCCATCAGTTCCCCTCTGCGGGAGGGCCCCTCCTACAATGAGCAGTTCTTC.

The chain uses TRBV5-1 and TRBJ1-5; D may be TRBD1 (5 bases). Germline loops: CDR1 SGHRS, CDR2 YFSETQ. V lost 0 bases to trimming and J lost 4 bases, with 8 bases between them. The CDR3 is 14 amino acids. CDR3 protein: CASSLEAGNQPQHF. In nucleotides, the CDR3 is TGCGCCAGCAGCTTGGAGGCAGGGAATCAGCCCCAGCATTTT.

This clonotype has more than one count but fewer than ten. The chain recombines TRBV24-1 with TRBJ2-1, with TRBD2 matching over 11 bases. V shed 5 bases, J shed 1 base, and the junction held 9 bases outside the gene matches. This CDR3 comprises 18 residues. In germline, CDR1 is KGHDR, CDR2 SFDVKD. The CDR3 region is CATSGVPTSGSSYNEQFF. Here the CDR3 DNA reads TGTGCCACCAGTGGAGTGCCCACTAGCGGGAGTTCCTACAATGAGCAGTTCTTC.

The V gene is TRBV5-8, the J gene TRBJ1-1; D not resolved. The V end was cut by 0 bases, the J end by 0 bases, with 9 bases between. This CDR3 comprises 15 residues. Germline V CDR1 and CDR2: SGHTS, YDEGEE. The CDR3: CASSLVVTVNTEAFF. For the CDR3, the DNA is TGTGCCAGCAGCTTGGTCGTAACCGTGAACACTGAAGCTTTCTTT.

The chain uses TRBV12-3 or TRBV12-4 and TRBJ1-1, with D possibly TRBD1 on 6 matching bases. The CDR3 sequence is 13 residues long. Deletions cut 5 bases from V and 2 bases from J, with 9 bases between. CDR3 in DNA: TGTGCCAGCAGTCCACAGGGTAACACTGAAGCTTTCTTT. It translates to CASSPQGNTEAFF.

The chain employs TRBV5-1 and TRBJ1-1, with no clear D. This CDR3 contains 14 residues. Trimming stripped 0 bases from V and 1 base from J, with 7 bases between. Germline V CDR1 and CDR2: SGHRS, YFSETQ. The CDR3 loop reads CASSLVLPNTEAFF. The CDR3 nucleotides are TGCGCCAGCAGCTTGGTGCTCCCGAACACTGAAGCTTTCTTT.

The rearrangement uses TRBV7-7 and TRBJ2-1; tentative D call: TRBD2 (6 bases). Germline CDR1 SSHAT, CDR2 FNYEAQ (reference sequence). V was trimmed by 3 bases and J by 12 bases, leaving 15 bases between them. This CDR3 contains 13 residues. CDR3 sequence reads: CASSFDNRGLQFF. The DNA for the CDR3 is TGTGCCAGCAGCTTTGACAACCGGGGACTGCAGTTCTTC.

The sample holds many counts of this clonotype. This chain links TRBV20-1 with TRBJ2-5; D gene ambiguous. The germline V gene has CDR1 DFQATT and CDR2 SNEGSKA (reference sequence). The CDR3 covers 15 residues. The ends were cut back, 0 bases at V and 5 bases at J, with 16 bases in the middle. Here the CDR3 DNA reads TGCAGTGCTAGAGATTCCCCGTATGGGATGGAGACCCAGTACTTC. This gives the protein CSARDSPYGMETQYF.

The chain is built from TRBV12-3 or TRBV12-4 and TRBJ2-5, with D perhaps TRBD2 (6 bases). V was shortened by 6 bases and J by 3 bases, with 8 bases between the two germline ends. The CDR3 contains 12 residues. CDR3 in amino acids: CASSRLEETQYF. The CDR3 DNA reads TGTGCCAGCAGCAGACTAGAAGAGACCCAGTACTTC.

This clonotype was found a few times. The chain uses TRBV7-9 and TRBJ2-1, with 8 bases lining up with TRBD2. V shed 8 bases and J 3 bases; nucleotides not matched to a gene: 3. Per germline, CDR1 SEHNR and CDR2 FQNEAQ (reference sequence). The CDR3 length is 13 residues. The CDR3 DNA sequence: TGTGCCAGCGGTAGCGGGAACTACAATGAGCAGTTCTTC. Translation: CASGSGNYNEQFF.

This clonotype turned up a few times. The rearrangement links TRBV12-3 or TRBV12-4 to TRBJ2-1, with 8 bases that match TRBD2. This CDR3 is built from 16 residues. V dropped 2 bases and J dropped 5; count of bases not matched to a gene: 8. This CDR3 is CASSLPWTSTHNEQFF. In nucleotides, the CDR3 is TGTGCCAGCAGTTTACCCTGGACTAGCACCCACAATGAGCAGTTCTTC.

At least ten counts were recorded for this clonotype. This chain links TRBV6-5 with TRBJ2-1; 9 bases are a match to TRBD1. Losses at the gene ends were 2 bases for V and 3 bases for J; bases not matched to a gene: 5. The CDR3 covers 16 residues. CDR1 is MNHEY, CDR2 SVGAGI, per germline. The CDR3 loop reads CASSYDGTGFYNEQFF. CDR3 sequence (DNA): TGTGCCAGCAGTTACGATGGGACAGGGTTCTACAATGAGCAGTTCTTC.

This clonotype was seen more than once but under ten times. The chain uses TRBV4-1 and TRBJ2-2; D might be TRBD2 (6 bases). This CDR3 comprises 17 residues. Germline V lookup: CDR1 MGHRA, CDR2 YSYEKL. V lost 0 bases, J lost 2 bases, and 13 bases lay in between. The CDR3: CASSQEGRGGNTGELFF. The CDR3 DNA follows: TGCGCCAGCAGCCAAGAGGGGCGGGGTGGTAACACCGGGGAGCTGTTTTTT.

This clonotype was counted many times. V and J are TRBV6-6 and TRBJ2-1; perhaps TRBD1 as D (8 bases). V lost 6 bases to trimming and J lost 13 bases, with 28 bases between them. The CDR3 runs to 16 residues. CDR1 and CDR2 from the germline V gene are MNHNY and SVGAGI (reference sequence). CDR3: CASSPTGQGGQLGQFF. The DNA for the CDR3 is TGTGCCAGCAGCCCTACAGGACAGGGAGGGCAATTAGGCCAGTTCTTC.

The sample holds many counts of this clonotype. The chain couples TRBV7-6 to TRBJ2-7; TRBD2 is a possible D gene (5 bases). Germline CDR1 is SGHVS and CDR2 is FNYEAQ. The CDR3 extends over 14 amino acids. V lost 5 bases, J lost 3 bases, and 14 bases lay in between. The CDR3 region is CASSVTDGNYEQYF. In nucleotides, the CDR3 is TGTGCCAGCAGCGTAACGGACGGGAACTACGAGCAGTACTTC. Full variable domain (outside the CDR3, taken from reference TRBV7-6 and TRBJ2-7): GAGVSQSPRYKVTKRGQDVALRCDPISGHVSLYWYRQALGQGPEFLTYFNYEAQQDKSGLPNDRFSAERPEGSISTLTIQRTEQRDSAMYRCASSVTDGNYEQYFGPGTRLTVT.

This clonotype has a handful of counts. Compared with germline, one end of the junction differs, possibly owing to a read error. This sequence joins TRBV7-7 and TRBJ1-3, with a weak D call TRBD1 (5 bases). The CDR3 has 14 residues. Per germline, CDR1 SSHAT and CDR2 FNYEAQ (reference sequence). This CDR3 is CASSLADRRYTIYF. CDR3 coding DNA: TGTGCTAGCAGCTTAGCAGACAGAAGGTACACCATATATTTT.

The chain is built from TRBV20-1 and TRBJ1-3; a possible D gene is TRBD1 (5 bases). Germline V lookup: CDR1 DFQATT, CDR2 SNEGSKA (reference sequence). This CDR3 contains 13 residues. Trimming removed 6 bases at V and 2 bases at J, with 11 bases between. This chain's CDR3 is CSARPGTGNTIYF. CDR3 nucleotide sequence: TGCAGTGCGCGCCCAGGGACTGGAAACACCATATATTTT.

V usage is TRBV4-1 and J usage is TRBJ2-7, with a weak D call TRBD1 (5 bases). CDR3 length equals 13 residues. Germline CDR1 MGHRA, CDR2 YSYEKL. V shed 2 bases and J shed 6 bases, with 11 bases lying between them. The DNA for the CDR3 is TGCGCCAGCAGCCAAATCCAGGGATCCGAGCAGTACTTC. The encoded protein is CASSQIQGSEQYF.

This clonotype was seen more than once but under ten times. This chain connects TRBV5-1 to TRBJ2-5, with 11 bases that match TRBD2. CDR1 SGHRS and CDR2 YFSETQ come from the germline V gene. V was pared by 5 bases and J by 4 bases, with 4 bases of the junction left unmatched. The CDR3 loop spans 14 amino acids. The CDR3, as DNA: TGCGCCAGCAGGCTAGCGGGAGGTCTAGAGACCCAGTACTTC. The encoded protein is CASRLAGGLETQYF.

This clonotype occurred a few times. The chain combines TRBV7-9 with TRBJ2-6; D gene ambiguous. Germline assignment: CDR1 SEHNR and CDR2 FQNEAQ (reference sequence). The CDR3 loop spans 15 amino acids. Trimming removed 3 bases at V and 1 base at J, with 7 bases between. CDR3 DNA sequence: TGTGCCAGCAGCTTGACTGGGTCTGGGGCCAACGTCCTGACTTTC. It yields the protein CASSLTGSGANVLTF.